This T cell receptor (beta chain) was found in a study of radiotherapy plus CTLA-4 blockade in lung cancer. Study background: Patients showed objective responses in 15% to 20% of cases, and disease control was achieved by under 40%. The study, taken as a whole, reports: Response, reportedly, was best predicted by interferon-beta along with early blood T cell clone dynamics.

The table came from immunoSEQ multiplex PCR; TCRdb's copy has only in-frame clones and leaves some out. Here the sample spans tens of thousands of clones, 77% being singletons. Points on this clone: The antigen remains undetermined.

Germline V gene data show CDR1 as KGHSH and CDR2 as LQKENI. CDR3 length: 14 amino acids. V was pared by 1 base and J by 4 bases, with 3 bases of the junction left unmatched. The chain has TRBV18 and TRBJ1-2; 7 bases match TRBD1. The sequences come from peripheral blood, collected from a patient treated with radiotherapy plus ipilimumab. This clonotype originated in a human donor with non-small cell lung cancer that progressed on radiotherapy plus ipilimumab. The CDR3 reads CASSPQGATYGYTF. CDR3 coding DNA: TGTGCCAGCTCACCACAGGGGGCGACCTATGGCTACACCTTC.